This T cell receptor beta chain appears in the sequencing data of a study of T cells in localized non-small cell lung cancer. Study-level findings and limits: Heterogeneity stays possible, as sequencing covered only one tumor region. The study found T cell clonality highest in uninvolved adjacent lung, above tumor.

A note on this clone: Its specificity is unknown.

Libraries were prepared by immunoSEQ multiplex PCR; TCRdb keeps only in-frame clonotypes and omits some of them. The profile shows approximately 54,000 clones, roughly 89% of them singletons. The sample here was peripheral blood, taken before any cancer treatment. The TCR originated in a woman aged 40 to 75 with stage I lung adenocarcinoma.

The CDR3: CASSEGTGVTDTQYF. The CDR3 DNA is TGCGCCAGCAGCGAAGGGACAGGAGTCACAGATACGCAGTATTTT. V usage is TRBV5-1 and J usage is TRBJ2-3, with 8 bases identical to TRBD1. Germline V CDR1 and CDR2: SGHRS, YFSETQ. With 4 bases clipped from V and 2 bases from J, the junction kept 6 bases outside the gene matches. CDR3 length: 15 residues.